The 26 T cell receptor beta chains presented below share a single source sample, sequenced in a study of blood T cells in healthy people across ages. It was with a sample-barcoded 5' primer and a J-beta primer mix that a second PCR of roughly 6 to 12 cycles was run. TCRdb re-analysed the 5' RACE reads in MiXCR, keeping a single row per CDR3 protein. Found here are about 640,000 distinct CDR3 sequences, 58% of them singletons; the top ten hold roughly 34%. Sequenced: blood. The receptors come from a man aged 60-69 years in good health.

The rearrangement links TRBV11-2 to TRBJ2-3; 7 nucleotides align to TRBD2. Germline-derived CDR1 and CDR2 are SGHAT and FQNNGV. The CDR3 totals 17 residues. Trimming removed 1 base from V and 2 bases from J; junction bases left unmatched: 9. The CDR3 DNA sequence: TGTGCCAGCAGCTTAGGTCTATTAGCGGGTGCCACAGATACGCAGTATTTT. This sequence encodes CASSLGLLAGATDTQYF.

This chain links TRBV20-1 with TRBJ1-2, with D possibly being TRBD1 (5 bases). The germline V gene encodes CDR1 DFQATT and CDR2 SNEGSKA (reference sequence). V lost 6 bases, J lost 8 bases, and 22 bases lay in between. The CDR3 is 14 amino acids. The CDR3 is CSAPGPGLTRGYTF. As DNA, the CDR3 is TGCAGTGCCCCTGGCCCGGGACTAACGCGGGGCTACACCTTC.

This clonotype is a singleton in its sample. The chain employs TRBV12-3 or TRBV12-4 and TRBJ1-2; D unclear. CDR3 length: 14 residues. The V end was cut by 3 bases, the J end by 4 bases, with 12 bases between. CDR3: CASSFRPSLYGYTF. Written as DNA, the CDR3 is TGTGCCAGCAGTTTTAGACCGAGCCTCTATGGCTACACCTTC.

This clonotype was recorded many times. The chain links TRBV5-1 to TRBJ2-6; tentative D call: TRBD2 (6 bases). CDR3 length: 12 amino acids. CDR1 and CDR2 from the germline V gene are SGHRS and YFSETQ. V shed 4 bases and J shed 12 bases, with 11 bases lying between them. The CDR3 nucleotides read TGCGCCAGCAGCCCGGAGGGCGGCGTCCTGACTTTC. This encodes CASSPEGGVLTF.

This chain connects TRBV6-5 to TRBJ2-5; 7 bases are shared with TRBD1. Germline CDR1 MNHEY, CDR2 SVGAGI. The CDR3 covers 16 residues. Trimming cost V 6 bases and J 11 bases; bases outside gene matches: 21. CDR3 DNA: TGTGCCAGCAGGTCTACCGGGACAGCCTCCTACAATGAGCAGTACTTC. This codes for CASRSTGTASYNEQYF.

This clonotype was seen more than once but under ten times. This chain uses TRBV25-1 with TRBJ2-7; the match to TRBD1 covers 7 bases. CDR3 size: 11 residues. Germline-derived CDR1 and CDR2 are MGHDK and SYGVNS. V shed 3 bases, J shed 12 bases, and the junction held 5 bases outside the gene matches. In DNA, the CDR3 is TGTGCCAGCAGTGACGGACAGGTTCCGTACTTC. It specifies CASSDGQVPYF.

The genes are TRBV7-2 and TRBJ2-5; D may be TRBD1 (5 bases). This CDR3 is built from 15 residues. Per germline, CDR1 SGHTA and CDR2 FQGNSA. Trimming cost V 4 bases and J 4 bases, with 16 bases left between them. The CDR3 DNA sequence: TGTGCCAGCAGCTCCGGACAAGTTGCCTTAGAGACCCAGTACTTC. Translating gives CASSSGQVALETQYF.

This clonotype has only one observation. The rearrangement uses TRBV12-5 and TRBJ2-3; 7 bases map to TRBD1. The CDR3 sequence is 14 residues long. The J segment lost 2 bases and the V segment lost 6 bases, leaving 5 bases of the junction unmatched. Germline values: CDR1 LGHNT, CDR2 FRNRAP. The DNA of the CDR3 is TGTGCTAGTGGACAGGGGTTTATCACAGATACGCAGTATTTT. This encodes CASGQGFITDTQYF.

The chain is built from TRBV12-3 or TRBV12-4 and TRBJ2-7; the D gene could be TRBD1 or TRBD2 (5 bases each). Trimming pared 5 bases from V and 0 bases from J, leaving 20 bases between. The CDR3 covers 17 residues. CDR3 in amino acids: CASSVLILRDGSYEQYF. As DNA, the CDR3 is TGTGCCAGCAGTGTTCTCATCCTCCGGGACGGCTCCTACGAGCAGTACTTC.

This clonotype was seen only once. The V call is TRBV20-1, the J call TRBJ2-3, with 9 bases fitting TRBD2. V lost 3 bases and J lost 4; bases outside the gene matches: 11. Germline CDR1 DFQATT, CDR2 SNEGSKA (reference sequence). The CDR3 is 16 amino acids. In nucleotides, the CDR3 is TGCAGTGCTAGTATCCCTCGCGGGGGGGCCGCAGATACGCAGTATTTT. Its protein is CSASIPRGGAADTQYF.

This clonotype was seen a handful of times. This chain links TRBV7-2 with TRBJ2-1; 9 positions agree with TRBD2. The ends lost 1 base at V and 13 bases at J; junction bases unmatched: 11. CDR3 length: 15 amino acids. The germline gives CDR1 SGHTA, CDR2 FQGNSA. The CDR3 reads CASSLGSAGGPPQFF. In nucleotides, the CDR3 is TGTGCCAGCAGCTTAGGGTCGGCGGGGGGGCCTCCCCAGTTCTTC. The whole variable domain, filled in from reference TRBV7-2 and TRBJ2-1, reads GAGVSQSPSNKVTEKGKDVELRCDPISGHTALYWYRQSLGQGLEFLIYFQGNSAPDKSGLPSDRFSAERTGGSVSTLTIQRTQQEDSAVYLCASSLGSAGGPPQFFGPGTRLTVL.

Points on this clonotype: One base away lies a much larger clone, so this may be a sequencing read error. The chain combines TRBV12-3 or TRBV12-4 with TRBJ2-5; D not certain. The J call may be incorrect, as the DNA end agrees better with TRBJ2-7. The CDR3 covers 13 residues. The CDR3 sequence is CVSSLMSGYEQYF. The DNA of the CDR3 is TGTGTCAGCAGTTTAATGTCCGGATACGAGCAGTACTTC.

This clonotype appeared a few times. In DNA form, the CDR3 reads TGTGCCAGCAGCTATCTGGGACGTTACGAGCAGTACTTC. Translation: CASSYLGRYEQYF. The J gene is TRBJ2-7, the V gene TRBV7-9; D might be TRBD1 or TRBD2, each matching 5 bases. CDR1 is SEHNR and CDR2 is FQNEAQ in the germline V gene (reference sequence). V was shortened by 4 bases and J by 4 bases, with 11 bases between the two germline ends. The CDR3 sequence is 13 residues long.

The chain links TRBV7-2 to TRBJ1-2; D unresolved. Trimming took 5 bases from V and 7 from J, leaving 14 bases between them. Per the germline V gene, CDR1 is SGHTA and CDR2 is FQGNSA. The CDR3 extends over 13 amino acids. CDR3: CASSPNEGFGYTF. The CDR3 nucleotides read TGTGCCAGCAGCCCCAACGAGGGCTTTGGCTACACCTTC.

This clonotype occurred many times. The chain links TRBV6-2 or TRBV6-3 to TRBJ2-3, with a tentative D call TRBD2 (5 bases). This CDR3 has 17 amino acids. The V end lost 7 bases, the J end lost 1 base, and 21 bases lay between the germline ends. Germline V gene sequence: CDR1 MNHEY, CDR2 SVGEGT. In nucleotides, the CDR3 is TGTGCCAGCATTAAGGATGGAGGAACGTGGGGCACAGATACGCAGTATTTT. Protein product: CASIKDGGTWGTDTQYF.

The chain combines TRBV9 with TRBJ2-7; a weak D match, TRBD2 (5 bases). With 3 bases removed from V and 0 bases from J, the gap between germline ends came to 16 bases. The CDR3 loop spans 16 amino acids. The germline gives CDR1 SGDLS, CDR2 YYNGEE. CDR3 DNA sequence: TGTGCCAGCAGCGGCGGTGAGTTGGGAGTCTCCTACGAGCAGTACTTC. As protein: CASSGGELGVSYEQYF.

The chain couples TRBV20-1 to TRBJ2-1; 9 nucleotides match TRBD1. This CDR3 contains 14 residues. Germline CDR1 and CDR2: DFQATT and SNEGSKA (reference sequence). The trim removed 6 bases at V and 4 bases at J, leaving 7 bases unmatched. The DNA of the CDR3 is TGCAGTGCGGAGGCCGGGACAGGGTACAATGAGCAGTTCTTC. The encoded protein is CSAEAGTGYNEQFF.

The CDR3 region is CASVPSDEQFF. CDR3 nucleotides: TGTGCCAGCGTCCCCAGTGATGAGCAGTTCTTC. V gene TRBV25-1 combines with J gene TRBJ2-1; D is undetermined. V was shortened by 8 bases and J by 8 bases, with 10 bases between the two germline ends. CDR1 and CDR2 (germline): MGHDK, SYGVNS. This CDR3 spans 11 amino acids.

This clonotype was seen more than once but under ten times. The chain is built from TRBV5-1 and TRBJ1-2; tentative D call: TRBD1 (5 bases). Germline V gene data show CDR1 as SGHRS and CDR2 as YFSETQ. This CDR3 spans 14 amino acids. The V end was cut by 3 bases, the J end by 4 bases, with 13 bases between. The CDR3 sequence is CASSSEGLGYGYTF. Here the CDR3 DNA reads TGCGCCAGCAGCTCCGAGGGGCTGGGCTATGGCTACACCTTC.

V gene TRBV28 combines with J gene TRBJ2-4; 14 nucleotides match TRBD2. V was clipped by 5 bases and J by 0 bases; unmatched bases: 3. Germline CDR1 and CDR2: MDHEN and SYDVKM. The CDR3 contains 17 residues. The CDR3 region has the DNA TGTGCCAGCAGTCGGACTAGCGGGGGGCTAGCCAAAAACATTCAGTACTTC. It is translated as CASSRTSGGLAKNIQYF.

This rearrangement joins TRBV7-2 to TRBJ1-5, with D maybe TRBD1 (6 bases). The CDR3 sequence is 14 residues long. Germline CDR1 and CDR2: SGHTA and FQGNSA. The V gene lost 1 base and the J gene lost 5 bases, with 9 bases spanning the gap. The CDR3 DNA reads as TGTGCCAGCAGCTTAGGTGGGGGGCATCAGCCCCAGCATTTT. It yields the protein CASSLGGGHQPQHF.

This clonotype was counted a single time. This chain connects TRBV6-5 to TRBJ2-3; D is uncertain. V gave up 2 bases and J gave up 11 bases, with 11 bases separating them. This CDR3 is built from 12 residues. Germline V gene lookup returns CDR1 MNHEY and CDR2 SVGAGI. The CDR3 DNA reads as TGTGCCAGCAGTTACAGGGCTCAGGAGCAGTATTTT. This codes for CASSYRAQEQYF.

The chain carries TRBV29-1 and TRBJ2-7; 10 bases map to TRBD1. Germline V gene data show CDR1 as SQVTM and CDR2 as ANQGSEA. V trimming: 2 bases; J trimming: 5 bases; junction bases outside the gene matches: 9. CDR3 length equals 15 residues. DNA for the CDR3: TGCAGCGTTGAAAAGGGGGGACAGGGGATCCACGAGCAGTACTTC. This codes for CSVEKGGQGIHEQYF.

The chain is built from TRBV15 and TRBJ2-2, with D perhaps matching TRBD1 (7 bases). Germline V gene lookup returns CDR1 LNHNV and CDR2 YYDKDF (reference sequence). This CDR3 has 16 amino acids. V lost 0 bases, J lost 7 bases, and 15 bases lay in between. The CDR3 bases are TGTGCCACCAGCAGAGATTCAGGGGGGCCTGGCGGGGAGCTGTTTTTT. Translation gives CATSRDSGGPGGELFF.

The rearrangement joins TRBV29-1 to TRBJ1-4; the D gene is possibly TRBD1 (6 bases). From germline, CDR1 is SQVTM and CDR2 ANQGSEA. The CDR3 extends over 13 amino acids. V gave up 6 bases and J gave up 8 bases, with 16 bases separating them. DNA for the CDR3: TGCAGCGTCAAAGGGGGGGGCCGGGAAAAACTGTTTTTT. Its protein product is CSVKGGGREKLFF.

A few counts support this clonotype. The CDR3 DNA follows: TGCGCCAGCAGCTTGTGGGCGGGGGTCTCCTACGAGCAGTACTTC. Translation gives CASSLWAGVSYEQYF. This chain uses TRBV5-1 with TRBJ2-7; 7 nucleotides align to TRBD2. The germline CDR1 and CDR2 sequences are SGHRS and YFSETQ. Trimming took 1 base from V and 0 from J; bases not matched to a gene: 4. This CDR3 region has 15 residues. Full variable domain (rest looked up from reference TRBV5-1 and TRBJ2-7): KAGVTQTPRYLIKTRGQQVTLSCSPISGHRSVSWYQQTPGQGLQFLFEYFSETQRNKGNFPGRFSGRQFSNSRSEMNVSTLELGDSALYLCASSLWAGVSYEQYFGPGTRLTVT.